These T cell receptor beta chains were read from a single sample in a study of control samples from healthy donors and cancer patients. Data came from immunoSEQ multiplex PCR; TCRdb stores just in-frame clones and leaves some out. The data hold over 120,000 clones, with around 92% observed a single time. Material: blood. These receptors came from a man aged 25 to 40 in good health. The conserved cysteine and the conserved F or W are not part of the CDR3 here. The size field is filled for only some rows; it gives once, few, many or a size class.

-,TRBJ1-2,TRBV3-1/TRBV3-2,ASSQGTIRGYT
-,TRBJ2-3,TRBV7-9,ASSPRTSGDTQY
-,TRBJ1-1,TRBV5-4,ASSQGRENTEAF
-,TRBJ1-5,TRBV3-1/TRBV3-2,ASSQRGAVNQPQH
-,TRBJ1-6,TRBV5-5,ASSTRGGLGSPLH
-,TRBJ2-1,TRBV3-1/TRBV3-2,ASSRTSGGAYNEQF
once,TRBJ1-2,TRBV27,ASSSPDRGFPYYGYT
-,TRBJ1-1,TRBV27,ASSSTGTGVNTEAF
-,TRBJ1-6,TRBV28,ASSLSGLSPLH
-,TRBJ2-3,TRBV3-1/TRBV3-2,ASSPPLAGGSDTQY
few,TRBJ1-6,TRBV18,ASSPGGTVNSPLH